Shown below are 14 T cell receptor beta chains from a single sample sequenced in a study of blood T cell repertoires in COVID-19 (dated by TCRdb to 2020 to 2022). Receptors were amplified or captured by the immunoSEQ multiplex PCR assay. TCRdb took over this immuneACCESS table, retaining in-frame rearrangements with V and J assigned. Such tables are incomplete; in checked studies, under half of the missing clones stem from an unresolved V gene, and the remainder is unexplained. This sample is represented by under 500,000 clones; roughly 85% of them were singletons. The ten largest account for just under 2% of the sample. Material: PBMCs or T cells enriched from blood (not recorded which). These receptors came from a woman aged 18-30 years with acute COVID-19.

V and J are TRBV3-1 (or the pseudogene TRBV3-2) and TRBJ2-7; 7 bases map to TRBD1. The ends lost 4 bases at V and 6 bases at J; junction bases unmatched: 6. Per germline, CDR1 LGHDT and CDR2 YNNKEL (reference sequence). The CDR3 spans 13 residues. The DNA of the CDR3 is TGTGCCAGCAGCCCAGACGGGACAGCCGAGCAGTACTTC. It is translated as CASSPDGTAEQYF.

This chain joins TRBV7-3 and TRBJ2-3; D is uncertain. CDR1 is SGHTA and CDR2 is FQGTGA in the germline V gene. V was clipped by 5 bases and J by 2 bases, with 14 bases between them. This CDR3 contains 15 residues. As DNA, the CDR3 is TGTGCCAGCAGCCCAATCGGCGGTCCCACAGATACGCAGTATTTT. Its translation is CASSPIGGPTDTQYF.

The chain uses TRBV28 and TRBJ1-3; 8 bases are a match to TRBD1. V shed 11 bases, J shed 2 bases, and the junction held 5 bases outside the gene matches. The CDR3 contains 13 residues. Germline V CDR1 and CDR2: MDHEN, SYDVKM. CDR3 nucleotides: TGTGCCTCTACGACAGGGGCTGGAAACACCATATATTTT. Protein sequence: CASTTGAGNTIYF.

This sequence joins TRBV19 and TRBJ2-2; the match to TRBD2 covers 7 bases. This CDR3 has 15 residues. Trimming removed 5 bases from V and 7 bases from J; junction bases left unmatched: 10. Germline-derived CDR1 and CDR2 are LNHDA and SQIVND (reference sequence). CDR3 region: CASSFSGTTYGELFF. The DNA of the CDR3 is TGTGCCAGTAGTTTCTCCGGGACTACCTACGGGGAGCTGTTTTTT.

This chain's CDR3 is CASSQQPQHF. Written as DNA, the CDR3 is TGTGCCAGCAGCCAGCAGCCCCAGCATTTT. The chain has TRBV21-1 and TRBJ1-5; the table's D call, TRBD1, was not checked against the DNA. TRBV21-1 is a known pseudogene. The CDR3 length is 10 residues.

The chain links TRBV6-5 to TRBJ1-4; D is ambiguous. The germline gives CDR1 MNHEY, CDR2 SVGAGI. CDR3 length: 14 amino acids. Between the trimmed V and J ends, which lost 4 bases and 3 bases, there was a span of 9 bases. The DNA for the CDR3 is TGTGCCAGCAGTTCCAGTGTGGCTAATGAAAAACTGTTTTTT. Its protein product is CASSSSVANEKLFF.

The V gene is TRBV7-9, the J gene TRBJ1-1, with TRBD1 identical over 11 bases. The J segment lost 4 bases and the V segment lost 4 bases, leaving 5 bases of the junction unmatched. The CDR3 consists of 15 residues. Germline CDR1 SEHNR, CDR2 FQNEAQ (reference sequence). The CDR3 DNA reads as TGTGCCAGCAGCTCGAGGACAGGGGGCGGCACTGAAGCTTTCTTT. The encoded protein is CASSSRTGGGTEAFF.

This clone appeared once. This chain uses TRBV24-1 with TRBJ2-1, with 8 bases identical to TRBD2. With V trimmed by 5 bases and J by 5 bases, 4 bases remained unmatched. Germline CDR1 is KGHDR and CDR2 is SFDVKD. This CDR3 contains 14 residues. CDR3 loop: CATSGYGGDNEQFF. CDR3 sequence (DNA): TGTGCCACCAGTGGTTACGGGGGGGACAATGAGCAGTTCTTC.

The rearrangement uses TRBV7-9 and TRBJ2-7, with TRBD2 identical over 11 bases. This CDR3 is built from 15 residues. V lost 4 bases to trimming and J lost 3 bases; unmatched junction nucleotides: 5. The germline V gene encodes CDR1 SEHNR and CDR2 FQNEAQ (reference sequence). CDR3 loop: CASSSFGTSGYEQYF. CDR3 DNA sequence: TGTGCCAGCAGCTCTTTCGGGACTAGCGGCTACGAGCAGTACTTC.

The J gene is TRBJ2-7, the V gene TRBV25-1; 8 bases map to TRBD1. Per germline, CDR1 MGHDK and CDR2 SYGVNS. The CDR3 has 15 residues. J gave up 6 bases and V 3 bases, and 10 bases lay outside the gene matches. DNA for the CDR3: TGTGCCAGCAGTGACCTGGGCAGGGGGCCTCTCGAGCAGTACTTC. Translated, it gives CASSDLGRGPLEQYF.

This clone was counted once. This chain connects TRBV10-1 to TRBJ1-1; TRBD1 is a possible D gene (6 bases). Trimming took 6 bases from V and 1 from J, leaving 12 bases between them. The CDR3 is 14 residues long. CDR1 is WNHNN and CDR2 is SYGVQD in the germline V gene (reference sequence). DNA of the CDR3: TGCGCCAGCAGATCAGGGGCCCAGAACACTGAAGCTTTCTTT. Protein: CASRSGAQNTEAFF.

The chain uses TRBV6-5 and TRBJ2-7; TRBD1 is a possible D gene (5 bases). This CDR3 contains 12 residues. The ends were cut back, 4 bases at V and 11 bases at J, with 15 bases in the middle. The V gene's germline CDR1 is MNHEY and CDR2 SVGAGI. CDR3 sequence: CASSSTLQDKYF. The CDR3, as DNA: TGTGCCAGCAGTTCCACTCTACAGGACAAGTACTTC.

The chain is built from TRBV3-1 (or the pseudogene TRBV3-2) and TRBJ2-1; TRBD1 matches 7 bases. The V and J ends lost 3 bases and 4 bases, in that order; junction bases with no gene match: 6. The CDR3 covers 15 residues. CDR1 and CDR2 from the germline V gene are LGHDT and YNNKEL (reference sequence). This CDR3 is CASSQETGPYNEQFF. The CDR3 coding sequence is TGTGCCAGCAGCCAGGAGACAGGGCCATACAATGAGCAGTTCTTC.

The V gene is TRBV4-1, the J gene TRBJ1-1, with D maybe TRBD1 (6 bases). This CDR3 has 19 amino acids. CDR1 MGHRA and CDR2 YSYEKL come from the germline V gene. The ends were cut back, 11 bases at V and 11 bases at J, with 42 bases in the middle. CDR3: CARPRRGGPEMSSGGLAFF. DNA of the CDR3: TGCGCCCGCCCCCGAAGGGGGGGGCCCGAGATGTCCTCCGGAGGTCTCGCTTTCTTT.